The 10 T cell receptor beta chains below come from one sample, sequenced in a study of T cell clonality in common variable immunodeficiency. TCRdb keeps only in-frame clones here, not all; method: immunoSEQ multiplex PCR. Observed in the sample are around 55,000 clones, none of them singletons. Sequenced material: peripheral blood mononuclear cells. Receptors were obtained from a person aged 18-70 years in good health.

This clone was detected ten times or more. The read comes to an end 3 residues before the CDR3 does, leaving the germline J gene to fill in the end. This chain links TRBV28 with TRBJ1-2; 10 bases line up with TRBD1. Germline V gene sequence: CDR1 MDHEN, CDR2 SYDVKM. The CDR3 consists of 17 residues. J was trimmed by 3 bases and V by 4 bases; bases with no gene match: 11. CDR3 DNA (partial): TGTGCCAGCAGTTCCGGCATGACAGGGGGCTTGGACTATGGC. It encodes CASSSGMTGGLDYG. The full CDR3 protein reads CASSSGMTGGLDYGYTF.

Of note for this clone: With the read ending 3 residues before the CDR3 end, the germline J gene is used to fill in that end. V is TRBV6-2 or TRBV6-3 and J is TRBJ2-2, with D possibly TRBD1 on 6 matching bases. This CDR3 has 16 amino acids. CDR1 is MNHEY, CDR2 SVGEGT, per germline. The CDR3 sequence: CASSRTRGSGANVLFF. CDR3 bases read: TGTGCCAGCAGCCGAACCAGGGGCTCCGGGGCCAACGTG.

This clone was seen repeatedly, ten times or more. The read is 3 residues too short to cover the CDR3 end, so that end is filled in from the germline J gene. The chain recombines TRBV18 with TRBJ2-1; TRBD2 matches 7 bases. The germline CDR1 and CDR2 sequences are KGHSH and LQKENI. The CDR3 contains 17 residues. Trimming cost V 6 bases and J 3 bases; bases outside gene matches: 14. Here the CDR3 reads CASSPTRLAQLYNEQFF. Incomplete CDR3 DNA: TGTGCCAGCTCCCCCACCAGACTAGCCCAACTCTACAATGAG.

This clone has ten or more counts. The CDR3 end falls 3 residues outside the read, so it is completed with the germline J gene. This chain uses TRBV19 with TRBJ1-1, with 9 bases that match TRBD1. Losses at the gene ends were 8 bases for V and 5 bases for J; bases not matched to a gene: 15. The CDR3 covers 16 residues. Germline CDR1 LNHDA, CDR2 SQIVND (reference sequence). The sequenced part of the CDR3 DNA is TGTGCCAGTTCAAGGACAGGGGAGTTCCGGAGGACTGAA. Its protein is CASSRTGEFRRTE. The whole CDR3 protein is CASSRTGEFRRTEAFF.

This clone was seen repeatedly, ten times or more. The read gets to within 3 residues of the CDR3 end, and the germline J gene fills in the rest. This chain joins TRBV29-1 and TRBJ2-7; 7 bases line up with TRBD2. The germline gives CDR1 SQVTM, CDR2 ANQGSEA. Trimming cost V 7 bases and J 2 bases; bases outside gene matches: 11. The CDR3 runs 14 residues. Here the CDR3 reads CSANGGENTYEQYF. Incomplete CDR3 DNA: TGCAGCGCTAATGGGGGGGAAAATACCTACGAG.

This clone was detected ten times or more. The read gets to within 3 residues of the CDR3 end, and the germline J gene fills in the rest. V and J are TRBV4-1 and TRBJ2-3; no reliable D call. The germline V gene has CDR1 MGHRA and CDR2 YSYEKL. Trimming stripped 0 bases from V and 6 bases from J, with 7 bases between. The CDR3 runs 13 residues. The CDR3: CASSQDIEDTQYF. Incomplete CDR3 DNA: TGCGCCAGCAGCCAAGATATAGAGGATACG.

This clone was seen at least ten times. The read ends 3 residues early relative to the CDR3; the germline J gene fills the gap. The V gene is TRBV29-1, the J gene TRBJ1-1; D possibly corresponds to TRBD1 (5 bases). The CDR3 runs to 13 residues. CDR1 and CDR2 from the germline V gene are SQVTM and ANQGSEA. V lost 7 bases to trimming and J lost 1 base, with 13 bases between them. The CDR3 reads CSATETANTEAFF. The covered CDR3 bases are TGCAGCGCCACCGAGACAGCGAACACTGAA.

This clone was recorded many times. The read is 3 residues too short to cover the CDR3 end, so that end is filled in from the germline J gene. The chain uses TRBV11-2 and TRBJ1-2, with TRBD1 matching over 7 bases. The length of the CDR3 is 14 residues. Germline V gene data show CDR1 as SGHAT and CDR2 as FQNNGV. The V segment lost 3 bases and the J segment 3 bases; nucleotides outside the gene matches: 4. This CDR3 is CASSLTGLDYGYTF. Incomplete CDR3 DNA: TGTGCCAGCAGCTTGACAGGGTTGGACTATGGC. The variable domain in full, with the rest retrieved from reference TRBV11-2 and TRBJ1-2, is EAGVAQSPRYKIIEKRQSVAFWCNPISGHATLYWYQQILGQGPKLLIQFQNNGVVDDSQLPKDRFSAERLKGVDSTLKIQPAKLEDSAVYLCASSLTGLDYGYTFGSGTRLTVV.

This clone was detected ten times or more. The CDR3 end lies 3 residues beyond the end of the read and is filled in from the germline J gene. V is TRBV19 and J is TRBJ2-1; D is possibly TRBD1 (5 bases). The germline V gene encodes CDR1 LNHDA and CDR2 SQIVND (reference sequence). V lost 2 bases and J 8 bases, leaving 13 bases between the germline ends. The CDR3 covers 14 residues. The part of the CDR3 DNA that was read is TGTGCCAGTAGTATAAATAGCCCCAGGGATGAG. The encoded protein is CASSINSPRDE. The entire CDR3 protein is CASSINSPRDEQFF.

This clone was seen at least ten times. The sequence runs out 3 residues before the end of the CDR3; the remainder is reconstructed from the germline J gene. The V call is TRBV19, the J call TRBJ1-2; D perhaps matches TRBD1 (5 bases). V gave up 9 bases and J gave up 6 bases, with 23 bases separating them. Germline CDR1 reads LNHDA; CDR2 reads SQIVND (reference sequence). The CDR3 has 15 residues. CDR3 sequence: CASCQSTAGGDGYTF. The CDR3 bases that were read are TGTGCCAGCTGTCAATCAACCGCCGGGGGTGATGGC.